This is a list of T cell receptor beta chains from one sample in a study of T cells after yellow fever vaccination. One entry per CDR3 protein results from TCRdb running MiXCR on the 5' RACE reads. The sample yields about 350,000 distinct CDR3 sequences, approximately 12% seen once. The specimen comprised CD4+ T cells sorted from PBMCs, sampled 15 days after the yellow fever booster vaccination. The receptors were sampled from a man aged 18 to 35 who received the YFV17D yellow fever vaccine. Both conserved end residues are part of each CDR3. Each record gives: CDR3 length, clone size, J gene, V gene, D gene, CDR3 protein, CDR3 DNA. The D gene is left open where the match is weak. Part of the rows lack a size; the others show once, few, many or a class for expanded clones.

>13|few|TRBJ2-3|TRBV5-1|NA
CASSWTRTDTQYF
TGCGCCAGCAGCTGGACGAGGACAGATACGCAGTATTTT
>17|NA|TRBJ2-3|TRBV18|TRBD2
CASSLLRTSGGTDTQYF
TGTGCCAGCTCACTATTACGGACTAGCGGGGGCACAGATACGCAGTATTTT
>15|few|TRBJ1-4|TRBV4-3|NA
CASSQDPQPNEKLFF
TGCGCCAGCAGCCAAGATCCCCAGCCGAATGAAAAACTGTTTTTT
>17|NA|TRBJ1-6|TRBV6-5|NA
CASSYSRPGTGDSPLHF
TGTGCCAGCAGTTACTCCCGTCCGGGTACAGGCGACTCACCCCTCCACTTT
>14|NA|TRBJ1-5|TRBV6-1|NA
CASRYRLLNQPQHF
TGTGCCAGCAGGTACAGATTACTCAATCAGCCCCAGCATTTT
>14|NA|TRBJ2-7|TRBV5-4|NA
CASSLDSSPYEQYF
TGTGCCAGCAGCTTGGACAGTAGCCCCTACGAGCAGTACTTC
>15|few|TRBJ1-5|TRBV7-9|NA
CASSVGEGPSQPQHF
TGTGCCAGCAGCGTAGGTGAGGGGCCCAGCCAGCCCCAGCATTTT
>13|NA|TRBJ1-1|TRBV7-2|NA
CASTTGGYTEAFF
TGTGCCAGCACTACCGGAGGGTACACTGAAGCTTTCTTT
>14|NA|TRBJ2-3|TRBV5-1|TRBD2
CASTRTSIADTQYF
TGCGCCAGCACCCGGACTAGCATCGCAGATACGCAGTATTTT
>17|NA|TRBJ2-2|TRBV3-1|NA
CASSQDMGTVATGELFF
TGTGCCAGCAGCCAAGATATGGGCACGGTAGCCACCGGGGAGCTGTTTTTT
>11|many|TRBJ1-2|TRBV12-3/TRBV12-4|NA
CASSLGGASAF
TGTGCCAGCAGTTTAGGGGGGGCTAGCGCCTTC
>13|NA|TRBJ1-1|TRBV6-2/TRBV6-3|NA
CASSWSPRTEAFF
TGTGCCAGCAGCTGGAGCCCTCGGACTGAAGCTTTCTTT
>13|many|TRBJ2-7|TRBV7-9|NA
CASSPRNPYEQYF
TGTGCCAGCAGCCCTAGGAACCCCTACGAGCAGTACTTC
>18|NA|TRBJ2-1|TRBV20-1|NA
CSARDGRGRGTADGEQFF
TGCAGTGCTAGAGATGGGAGGGGCAGGGGGACGGCCGACGGTGAGCAGTTCTTC
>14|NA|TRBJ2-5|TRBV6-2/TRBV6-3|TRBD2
CASSSGLARETQYF
TGTGCCAGCAGTAGTGGACTAGCACGAGAGACCCAGTACTTC
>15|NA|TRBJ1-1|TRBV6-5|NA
CASSYGGRGGTEAFF
TGTGCCAGCAGTTACGGGGGGCGCGGAGGGACTGAAGCTTTCTTT
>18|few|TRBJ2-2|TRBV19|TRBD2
CATKRASGGALGAGELFF
TGTGCCACTAAGAGGGCTAGCGGGGGGGCCTTAGGAGCCGGGGAGCTGTTTTTT
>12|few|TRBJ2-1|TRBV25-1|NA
CASSSGKGEQFF
TGTGCCAGCAGCTCAGGGAAGGGTGAGCAGTTCTTC
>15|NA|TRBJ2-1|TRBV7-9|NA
CASSPKDPTYNEQFF
TGTGCCAGCAGCCCCAAGGACCCCACATACAATGAGCAGTTCTTC
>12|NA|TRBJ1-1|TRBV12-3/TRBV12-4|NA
CASSSRGQGAFF
TGTGCCAGCAGTTCCCGGGGGCAGGGAGCTTTCTTT
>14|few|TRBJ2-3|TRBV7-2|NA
CASSHPRPTDTQYF
TGTGCCAGCAGCCACCCTAGACCCACAGATACGCAGTATTTT
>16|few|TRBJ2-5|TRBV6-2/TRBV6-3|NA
CASGGVVGGGQETQYF
TGTGCCAGCGGGGGTGTAGTGGGCGGCGGCCAAGAGACCCAGTACTTC
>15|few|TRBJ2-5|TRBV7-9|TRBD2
CASTATSGAQETQYF
TGTGCCTCGACAGCGACTAGCGGGGCTCAAGAGACCCAGTACTTC
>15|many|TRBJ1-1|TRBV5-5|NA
CASSPPGTVNTEAFF
TGTGCCAGCAGCCCGCCCGGGACGGTGAACACTGAAGCTTTCTTT
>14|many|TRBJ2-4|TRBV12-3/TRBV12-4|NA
CASRPRAAKNIQYF
TGTGCCAGCAGACCCCGGGCGGCTAAAAACATTCAGTACTTC
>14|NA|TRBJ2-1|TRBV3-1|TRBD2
CASRPGLPSYEQFF
TGTGCCAGCAGACCGGGACTACCCTCCTATGAGCAGTTCTTC
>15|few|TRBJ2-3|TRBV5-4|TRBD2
CASSLTSGGWDTQYF
TGTGCCAGCAGCTTGACTAGCGGGGGTTGGGATACGCAGTATTTT
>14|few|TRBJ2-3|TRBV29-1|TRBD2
CSAFKRGSTDTQYF
TGCAGCGCCTTTAAGCGGGGCAGCACAGATACGCAGTATTTT
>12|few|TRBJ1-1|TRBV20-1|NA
CSAIPGFLEAFF
TGCAGTGCTATCCCAGGGTTCCTCGAAGCTTTCTTT
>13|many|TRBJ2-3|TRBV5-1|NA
CASSAPDTDTQYF
TGCGCCAGCAGCGCCCCTGACACAGATACGCAGTATTTT
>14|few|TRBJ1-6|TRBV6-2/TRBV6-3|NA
CASSYSAKFSPLHF
TGTGCCAGCAGTTACTCGGCAAAATTTTCACCCCTCCACTTT
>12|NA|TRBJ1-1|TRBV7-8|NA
CASSSVSPTAFF
TGTGCCAGCAGCTCCGTTTCTCCAACAGCTTTCTTT
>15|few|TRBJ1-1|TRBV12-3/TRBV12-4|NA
CASSAWGRRNTEAFF
TGTGCCAGCAGTGCCTGGGGACGGAGGAACACTGAAGCTTTCTTT
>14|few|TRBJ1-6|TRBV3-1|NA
CASSQVGGRSPLHF
TGTGCCAGCAGCCAAGTAGGTGGGAGGTCACCCCTCCACTTT
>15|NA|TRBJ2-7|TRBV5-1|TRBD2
CASSLAGGSSYEQYF
TGCGCCAGCAGCTTGGCGGGAGGCAGCTCCTACGAGCAGTACTTC
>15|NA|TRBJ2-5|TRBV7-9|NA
CASSVLMGNQETQYF
TGTGCCAGCAGCGTTCTCATGGGGAACCAAGAGACCCAGTACTTC
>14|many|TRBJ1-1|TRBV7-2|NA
CASSFGTPVTEAFF
TGTGCCAGCAGCTTTGGGACACCGGTCACTGAAGCTTTCTTT
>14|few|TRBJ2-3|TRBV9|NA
CASSVLTTRDTQYF
TGTGCCAGCAGCGTACTGACTACGAGAGATACGCAGTATTTT
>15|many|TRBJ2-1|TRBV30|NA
CAWTPGPSSYNEQFF
TGTGCCTGGACCCCGGGACCCAGCTCCTACAATGAGCAGTTCTTC
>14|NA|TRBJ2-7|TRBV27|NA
CASSSGPVGGEQYF
TGTGCCAGCAGTTCGGGCCCGGTTGGTGGCGAGCAGTACTTC
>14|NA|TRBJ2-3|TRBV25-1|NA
CASSEFGFRDTQYF
TGTGCCAGCAGTGAATTTGGATTCAGGGATACGCAGTATTTT
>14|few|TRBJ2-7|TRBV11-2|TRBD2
CASSLVAGGYEQYF
TGTGCCAGCAGCTTAGTAGCGGGGGGCTACGAGCAGTACTTC
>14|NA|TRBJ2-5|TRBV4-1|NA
CASSQDRGEETQYF
TGCGCCAGCAGCCAAGATCGGGGCGAAGAGACCCAGTACTTC
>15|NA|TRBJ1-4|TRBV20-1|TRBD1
CSARDPQGAGEKLFF
TGCAGTGCTAGAGACCCCCAGGGGGCTGGGGAAAAACTGTTTTTT
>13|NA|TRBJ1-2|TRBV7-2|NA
CASSGGQFDGYTF
TGTGCCAGCAGCGGGGGACAATTCGATGGCTACACCTTC
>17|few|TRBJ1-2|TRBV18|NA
CASSPRAVLGAGYGYTF
TGTGCCAGCTCACCAAGGGCCGTTTTGGGTGCTGGGTATGGCTACACCTTC
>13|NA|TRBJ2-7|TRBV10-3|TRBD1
CAISLTGGPEQYF
TGTGCCATCAGTCTGACAGGGGGACCCGAGCAGTACTTC
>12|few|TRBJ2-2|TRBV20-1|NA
CSVSSMAGELFF
TGCAGTGTATCCTCTATGGCGGGGGAGCTGTTTTTT
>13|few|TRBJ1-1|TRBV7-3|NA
CASSLGGTTRAFF
TGTGCCAGCAGCTTGGGGGGAACCACCAGAGCTTTCTTT
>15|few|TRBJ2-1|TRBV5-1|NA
CASSLGGANLNEQFF
TGCGCCAGCAGCTTGGGAGGCGCCAATCTCAATGAGCAGTTCTTC